Presented here are 32 T cell receptor beta chains from one specimen sequenced in a study of T cell responses to AZD1222 COVID-19 vaccine. Some clones are missing from TCRdb's copy, which holds only in-frame ones; the method was immunoSEQ multiplex PCR. The data contain about 180,000 clones, 80% to 95% of them singletons. This specimen consisted of peripheral blood, obtained 28 days after the second AZD1222 dose. These receptors were taken from an adult who received the AZD1222 COVID-19 vaccine.

This chain joins TRBV6-2 or TRBV6-3 and TRBJ1-2; 8 bases are a match to TRBD1. From germline, CDR1 is MNHEY and CDR2 SVGEGT. The CDR3 is 15 amino acids. V shed 0 bases, J shed 4 bases, and the junction held 4 bases outside the gene matches. The CDR3 sequence: CASSYSSDRVYGYTF. DNA of the CDR3: TGTGCCAGCAGTTACTCCTCGGACAGGGTCTATGGCTACACCTTC.

By sample fraction, this clone is medium-sized. The chain recombines TRBV11-3 with TRBJ2-3; 11 nucleotides align to TRBD2. The CDR3 contains 17 residues. Germline V CDR1 and CDR2: SGHNT, YENEEA. With 1 base clipped from V and 3 bases from J, the junction kept 6 bases outside the gene matches. Written as DNA, the CDR3 is TGTGCCAGCAGCTTAGGTATAGCGGGGGGGCCAACAGATACGCAGTATTTT. This translates into CASSLGIAGGPTDTQYF.

The rearrangement uses TRBV25-1 and TRBJ2-1; no clear D gene. Germline V gene lookup returns CDR1 MGHDK and CDR2 SYGVNS. With 2 bases removed from V and 4 bases from J, the gap between germline ends came to 12 bases. This CDR3 has 15 amino acids. CDR3 coding DNA: TGTGCCAGCAGTGAACTGGTGGATGAATACAATGAGCAGTTCTTC. Amino acids: CASSELVDEYNEQFF.

The genes are TRBV2 and TRBJ1-1; 8 nucleotides match TRBD1. The CDR3 spans 14 residues. The ends lost 5 bases at V and 0 bases at J; junction bases unmatched: 2. Germline lookup yields CDR1 SNHLY and CDR2 FYNNEI. This CDR3 is CASSRDRLNTEAFF. DNA of the CDR3: TGTGCCAGCAGTCGGGACAGGTTGAACACTGAAGCTTTCTTT.

This clone was observed a handful of times. This chain uses TRBV5-1 with TRBJ2-7, with unresolved D. V dropped 5 bases and J dropped 0 bases, with 9 bases sitting between them. CDR1 SGHRS and CDR2 YFSETQ come from the germline V gene. The CDR3 spans 13 residues. The CDR3 bases are TGCGCCAGCAGGCCGGAAAACTCCTACGAGCAGTACTTC. Its protein product is CASRPENSYEQYF.

The V call is TRBV30, the J call TRBJ1-6; D unclear. There are 15 residues in the CDR3. The germline V gene has CDR1 GTSNPN and CDR2 SVGIG (reference sequence). The V end was cut by 1 base, the J end by 3 bases, with 10 bases between. For the CDR3, the DNA is TGTGCCTGGAGTGCTGCGGTCCTCTATAATTCACCCCTCCACTTT. Its translation is CAWSAAVLYNSPLHF.

The DNA of the CDR3 is TGCGCCAGCAGCCGCCAACAGGGGGGAAACGGGGAGCTGTTTTTT. Translated, it gives CASSRQQGGNGELFF. The rearrangement links TRBV5-1 to TRBJ2-2; 8 bases align to TRBD1. Germline assignment: CDR1 SGHRS and CDR2 YFSETQ. The trim removed 4 bases at V and 7 bases at J, leaving 9 bases unmatched. This CDR3 contains 15 residues.

V is TRBV7-3 and J is TRBJ2-3, with D possibly being TRBD1 (5 bases). The CDR3 covers 13 residues. Germline V CDR1 and CDR2: SGHTA, FQGTGA. V lost 3 bases to trimming and J lost 1 base, with 5 bases between them. The CDR3, as DNA: TGTGCCAGCAGCTTGACAGGCACAGATACGCAGTATTTT. It translates to CASSLTGTDTQYF.

The chain recombines TRBV7-8 with TRBJ2-1; D might be TRBD2 (6 bases). The CDR3 is made up of 16 amino acids. Germline V lookup: CDR1 SGHVS, CDR2 FQNEAQ. V lost 5 bases and J 0 bases, leaving 14 bases between the germline ends. The CDR3 spells CASSTGDWSSYNEQFF. CDR3 DNA sequence: TGTGCCAGCAGCACCGGGGACTGGAGCTCCTACAATGAGCAGTTCTTC.

The V gene is TRBV3-1 (or the pseudogene TRBV3-2), the J gene TRBJ1-2; D not certain. Germline CDR1 reads LGHDT; CDR2 reads YNNKEL (reference sequence). V lost 2 bases and J lost 5, with 18 bases in between. The CDR3 is 16 residues long. DNA for the CDR3: TGTGCCAGCAGCCAAAAAGCTGCGCGAGGCCTTTATGGCTACACCTTC. Its protein is CASSQKAARGLYGYTF.

The chain has TRBV2 and TRBJ1-2; unclear D gene. The CDR3 contains 15 residues. V shed 0 bases and J shed 6 bases, with 14 bases lying between them. The germline CDR1 and CDR2 sequences are SNHLY and FYNNEI. The CDR3 DNA reads TGTGCCAGCAGTGAAGCGTTGAGTCCAGGCGATGGCTACACCTTC. This gives the protein CASSEALSPGDGYTF.

The gene calls are TRBV7-8 and TRBJ2-2, with 7 nucleotides matching TRBD1. Losses at the gene ends were 4 bases for V and 1 base for J; bases not matched to a gene: 6. CDR1 and CDR2 (germline): SGHVS, FQNEAQ. The CDR3 sequence is 16 residues long. The CDR3: CASSYRGVGNTGELFF. In DNA form, the CDR3 reads TGTGCCAGCAGCTACAGGGGAGTCGGGAACACCGGGGAGCTGTTTTTT.

Here the CDR3 reads CASQTPTNEKLFF. Here the CDR3 DNA reads TGTGCCAGCCAGACACCAACTAATGAAAAACTGTTTTTT. V and J are TRBV7-9 and TRBJ1-4; the D is unclear. Trimming took 8 bases from V and 0 from J, leaving 7 bases between them. The CDR3 runs to 13 residues. Per germline, CDR1 SEHNR and CDR2 FQNEAQ (reference sequence).

CDR3: CASSHDRGFEAFF. The CDR3 DNA is TGTGCCAGCAGCCATGACAGGGGCTTTGAAGCTTTCTTT. The chain recombines TRBV3-1 (or the pseudogene TRBV3-2) with TRBJ1-1; 8 bases agree with TRBD1. The V gene's germline CDR1 is LGHDT and CDR2 YNNKEL (reference sequence). This CDR3 contains 13 residues. J was trimmed by 7 bases and V by 3 bases; bases with no gene match: 4.

V is TRBV28 and J is TRBJ1-4; 10 nucleotides match TRBD1. With V trimmed by 3 bases and J by 8 bases, 6 bases remained unmatched. The CDR3 extends over 15 amino acids. Germline lookup yields CDR1 MDHEN and CDR2 SYDVKM. CDR3 DNA: TGTGCCAGCAGTTTCGCCGGGACAGGGGAAGAAAAACTGTTTTTT. Translation gives CASSFAGTGEEKLFF.

To note about this clone: The junction does not match germline at one end; this may be a read error. The chain combines TRBV5-4 with TRBJ1-2; 8 bases line up with TRBD1. The CDR3 extends over 13 amino acids. Germline V gene sequence: CDR1 SGHNT, CDR2 YYREEE (reference sequence). In DNA, the CDR3 is TGTGCCAGCAGTTTGGACAGGGAAAATGGCTACACCTTC. It encodes CASSLDRENGYTF.

The rearrangement links TRBV12-5 to TRBJ2-5, with D possibly being TRBD1 or TRBD2 (6 bases each). This CDR3 has 15 residues. Germline V lookup: CDR1 LGHNT, CDR2 FRNRAP. With 1 base removed from V and 5 bases from J, the gap between germline ends came to 14 bases. CDR3 sequence: CASGLAMWGAETQYF. The CDR3 DNA reads TGTGCTAGTGGTTTGGCGATGTGGGGGGCTGAGACCCAGTACTTC.

This clone was counted only a few times. The chain employs TRBV6-5 and TRBJ2-3, with D perhaps matching TRBD1 (6 bases). The germline CDR1 and CDR2 sequences are MNHEY and SVGAGI. V lost 10 bases and J lost 6, with 14 bases in between. The CDR3 runs to 12 residues. The CDR3 region has the DNA TGTGCCACCCAAACAGGGTCTGATACGCAGTATTTT. Translated, it gives CATQTGSDTQYF.

The CDR3 DNA reads as TGTGCCAGCAGTTTTGGGACAGGGAGAGCTAACTATGGCTACACCTTC. Translation gives CASSFGTGRANYGYTF. The chain has TRBV27 and TRBJ1-2; TRBD1 agrees at 9 bases. Germline lookup yields CDR1 MNHEY and CDR2 SMNVEV (reference sequence). The trim removed 3 bases at V and 0 bases at J, leaving 5 bases unmatched. CDR3 size: 16 residues.

V usage is TRBV2 and J usage is TRBJ1-3; D call uncertain. Germline-derived CDR1 and CDR2 are SNHLY and FYNNEI. The V end was cut by 6 bases, the J end by 3 bases, with 12 bases between. The CDR3 length is 14 residues. The CDR3 sequence: CASSPYGSGNTIYF. The CDR3 DNA is TGTGCCAGCAGCCCTTACGGCAGTGGAAACACCATATATTTT.

J is TRBJ2-7 and V is TRBV4-1, with a tentative D call TRBD1 (5 bases). Trimming shortened V by 4 bases and J by 2 bases, and 15 bases separated the two germline ends. This CDR3 is built from 15 residues. The V gene's germline CDR1 is MGHRA and CDR2 YSYEKL. CDR3 loop: CASSPGQGLPYEQYF. CDR3 DNA sequence: TGCGCCAGCAGCCCTGGACAAGGGTTACCCTACGAGCAGTACTTC.

The chain couples TRBV4-2 to TRBJ2-3; 14 nucleotides agree with TRBD2. CDR3 length: 16 residues. From germline, CDR1 is LGHNA and CDR2 YNFKEQ. Germline trimming cut 2 bases from V and 8 bases from J; bases unmatched to any gene: 6. The CDR3 DNA reads TGTGCCAGCAGCCAACCGACTAGCGGGGGGGCCGCTACGCAGTATTTT. This encodes CASSQPTSGGAATQYF.

The J gene is TRBJ1-3, the V gene TRBV28; no firm D call. CDR1 and CDR2 from the germline V gene are MDHEN and SYDVKM. V dropped 7 bases and J dropped 9 bases, with 16 bases sitting between them. The CDR3 runs 13 residues. In nucleotides, the CDR3 is TGTGCCAGCACCACCCACCGAGGACGCACCATATATTTT. Translation: CASTTHRGRTIYF. Full variable domain (remainder filled in from reference TRBV28 and TRBJ1-3): DVKVTQSSRYLVKRTGEKVFLECVQDMDHENMFWYRQDPGLGLRLIYFSYDVKMKEKGDIPEGYSVSREKKERFSLILESASTNQTSMYLCASTTHRGRTIYFGEGSWLTVV.

J is TRBJ1-1 and V is TRBV19, with 7 bases lining up with TRBD1. V was clipped by 3 bases and J by 0 bases; unmatched bases: 4. CDR3 size: 15 residues. CDR1 and CDR2 (germline): LNHDA, SQIVND (reference sequence). CDR3 coding DNA: TGTGCCAGTAGTATTCAGGGGGTGATGAACACTGAAGCTTTCTTT. Translation: CASSIQGVMNTEAFF.

This rearrangement joins TRBV4-2 to TRBJ2-1; 10 bases fit TRBD2. The CDR3 is 16 amino acids. The V gene's germline CDR1 is LGHNA and CDR2 YNFKEQ. V was clipped by 3 bases and J by 6 bases; unmatched bases: 8. The CDR3 sequence is CASSQLSGGTSNEQFF. The CDR3 region has the DNA TGTGCCAGCAGCCAGCTTAGCGGGGGGACTTCCAATGAGCAGTTCTTC.

CDR3 sequence reads: CASSLWPPYNEQFF. Written as DNA, the CDR3 is TGTGCCAGCAGCTTATGGCCTCCTTACAATGAGCAGTTCTTC. V and J are TRBV7-9 and TRBJ2-1, with D unresolved. V shed 2 bases and J shed 4 bases, with 9 bases lying between them. Per the germline V gene, CDR1 is SEHNR and CDR2 is FQNEAQ (reference sequence). This CDR3 has 14 amino acids.

The chain joins TRBV18 to TRBJ1-3; D possibly corresponds to TRBD1 (6 bases). This CDR3 contains 15 residues. Germline V lookup: CDR1 KGHSH, CDR2 LQKENI. V lost 3 bases and J lost 0, with 9 bases in between. The CDR3 DNA is TGTGCCAGCTCACCTGGACAGAGCTCTGGAAACACCATATATTTT. This gives the protein CASSPGQSSGNTIYF.

This chain joins TRBV6-2 or TRBV6-3 and TRBJ1-5, with 12 bases aligning to TRBD1. The germline CDR1 and CDR2 sequences are MNHEY and SVGEGT. Trimming removed 5 bases from V and 7 bases from J; junction bases left unmatched: 3. The CDR3 extends over 14 amino acids. The CDR3 DNA reads as TGTGCCAGCAGTGGGACAGGGGGCAGGCAGCCCCAGCATTTT. Translation gives CASSGTGGRQPQHF.

The chain couples TRBV7-9 to TRBJ1-1; no clear D. The CDR3 has 13 residues. Germline loops: CDR1 SEHNR, CDR2 FQNEAQ (reference sequence). The V end lost 7 bases, the J end lost 4 bases, and 13 bases lay between the germline ends. CDR3 region: CASTPAPRTEAFF. The CDR3 region has the DNA TGTGCCAGCACCCCCGCCCCCCGCACTGAAGCTTTCTTT. The full variable domain, with the rest looked up from reference TRBV7-9 and TRBJ1-1, is DTGVSQNPRHKITKRGQNVTFRCDPISEHNRLYWYRQTLGQGPEFLTYFQNEAQLEKSRLLSDRFSAERPKGSFSTLEIQRTEQGDSAMYLCASTPAPRTEAFFGQGTRLTVV.

The rearrangement joins TRBV4-1 to TRBJ2-5, with unresolved D. CDR3 size: 12 residues. CDR1 is MGHRA and CDR2 is YSYEKL in the germline V gene. The ends were cut back, 0 bases at V and 6 bases at J, with 5 bases in the middle. The CDR3 DNA reads as TGCGCCAGCAGCCAAGATGGGCAGACCCAGTACTTC. Protein product: CASSQDGQTQYF.

The chain is built from TRBV4-2 and TRBJ1-5; D possibly corresponds to TRBD1 (6 bases). This CDR3 is 15 amino acids long. CDR1 LGHNA and CDR2 YNFKEQ come from the germline V gene. Trimming shortened V by 1 base and J by 6 bases, and 13 bases separated the two germline ends. The CDR3 protein is CASSQGYRDFQPQHF. The CDR3 DNA follows: TGTGCCAGCAGCCAAGGATACAGGGACTTTCAGCCCCAGCATTTT.

This clone was seen once. CDR3 loop: CASSQTSGSKYEQYF. The CDR3 region has the DNA TGTGCCAGTAGTCAGACTAGCGGGAGCAAATACGAGCAGTACTTC. This chain uses TRBV19 with TRBJ2-7; 12 bases line up with TRBD2. Trimming removed 5 bases from V and 4 bases from J; junction bases left unmatched: 6. CDR1 and CDR2 (germline): LNHDA, SQIVND (reference sequence). The CDR3 has 15 residues.